This record concerns one T cell receptor (beta chain) sequence. These data come from a study of T cell changes during pregnancy in multiple sclerosis. The protocol was immunoSEQ multiplex PCR, while the TCRdb copy is restricted to in-frame clones and leaves out a portion. The table has over 30,000 clones, approximately 90% seen once; the top ten hold 3% to 4.5%. With 5 bases removed from V and 2 bases from J, the gap between germline ends came to 7 bases. This CDR3 has 12 amino acids. In germline, CDR1 is MNHEY, CDR2 SMNVEV (reference sequence). The rearrangement joins TRBV27 to TRBJ2-7; D unclear. The clonotype originates from a female donor with multiple sclerosis, enrolled in a pregnancy study. This sample comprised CD8+ T cells from peripheral blood mononuclear cells, obtained in the third trimester of pregnancy. CDR3 in DNA: TGTGCCAGCAGTCCCTCTCCCTACGAGCAGTACTTC. The encoded protein is CASSPSPYEQYF.